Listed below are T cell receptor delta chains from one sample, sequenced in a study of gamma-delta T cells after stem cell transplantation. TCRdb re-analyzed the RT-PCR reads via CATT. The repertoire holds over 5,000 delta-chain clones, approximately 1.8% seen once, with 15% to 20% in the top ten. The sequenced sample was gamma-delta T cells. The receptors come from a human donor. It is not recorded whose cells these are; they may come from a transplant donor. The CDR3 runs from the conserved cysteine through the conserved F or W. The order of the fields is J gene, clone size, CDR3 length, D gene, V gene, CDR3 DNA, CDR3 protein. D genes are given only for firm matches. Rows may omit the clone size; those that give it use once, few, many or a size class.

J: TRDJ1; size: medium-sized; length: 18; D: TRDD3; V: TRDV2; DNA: TGTGCCTGTGACACCGTTGGGGGATACGAGGGACACACCGATAAACTCATCTTT; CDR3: CACDTVGGYEGHTDKLIF
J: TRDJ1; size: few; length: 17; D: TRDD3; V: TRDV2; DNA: TGTGCCTGTGACCCCCTTCGTACTGGGGGATACTCCGATAAACTCATCTTT; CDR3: CACDPLRTGGYSDKLIF
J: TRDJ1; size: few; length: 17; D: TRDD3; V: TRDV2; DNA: TGTGCCTGTGACACGCTAGGGAACTGGGGGATCCCCGATAAACTCATCTTT; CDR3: CACDTLGNWGIPDKLIF
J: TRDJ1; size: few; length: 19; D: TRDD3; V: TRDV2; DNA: TGTGCCTGTGACACCTTCCCTACTGGGGGATACGAGTACACCGATAAACTCATCTTT; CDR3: CACDTFPTGGYEYTDKLIF
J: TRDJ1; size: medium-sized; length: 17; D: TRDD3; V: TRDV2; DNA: TGTGCCTGTGACACTGTACTGGGGGATAAGACAGGCGATAAACTCATCTTT; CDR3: CACDTVLGDKTGDKLIF
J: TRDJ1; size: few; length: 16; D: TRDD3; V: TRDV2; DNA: TGTGCCTGTGACAATCTGGGGGATACGCGTACCGATAAACTCATCTTT; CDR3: CACDNLGDTRTDKLIF
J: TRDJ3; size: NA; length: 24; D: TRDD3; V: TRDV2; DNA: TGTGCCTGTGACCCCGGCCCGCCTAAAGGCGTACTGGGGGGCCTCTCCTGGGACACCCGACAGATGTTTTTC; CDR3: CACDPGPPKGVLGGLSWDTRQMFF
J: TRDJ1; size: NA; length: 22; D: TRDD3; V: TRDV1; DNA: TGTGCTCTTGGGGAAATCCCCTCCCCGAACGGGGGATCTACCTCGTACACCGATAAACTCATCTTT; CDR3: CALGEIPSPNGGSTSYTDKLIF
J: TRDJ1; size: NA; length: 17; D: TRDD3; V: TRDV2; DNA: TGTGCCTGTGACACCCTACTGGGGGATACGGAGGCCGATAAACTCATCTTT; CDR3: CACDTLLGDTEADKLIF
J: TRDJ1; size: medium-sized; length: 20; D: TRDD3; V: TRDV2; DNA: TGTGCCTGTGACGCCGTACTGGGGGATACGCAAGAAGAGTACACCGATAAACTCATCTTT; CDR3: CACDAVLGDTQEEYTDKLIF
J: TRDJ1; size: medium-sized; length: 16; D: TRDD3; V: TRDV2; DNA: TGTGCCTGTGACGGACTGGGGGATAGTAGGACCGATAAACTCATCTTT; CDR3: CACDGLGDSRTDKLIF
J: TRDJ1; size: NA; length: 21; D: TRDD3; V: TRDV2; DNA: TGTGCCTGTGACACCGTGCCCGTACTGGGGGATACGCTATCCAACACCGATAAACTCATCTTT; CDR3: CACDTVPVLGDTLSNTDKLIF
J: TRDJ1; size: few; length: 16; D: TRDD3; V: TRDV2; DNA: TGTGCCTGTGACAAACTGGGGGATCTGAAGTACGATAAACTCATCTTT; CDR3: CACDKLGDLKYDKLIF
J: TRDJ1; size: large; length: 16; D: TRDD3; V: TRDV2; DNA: TGTGCCTGTGACGTCTTGGGGGATACGTACACCGATAAACTCATCTTT; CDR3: CACDVLGDTYTDKLIF
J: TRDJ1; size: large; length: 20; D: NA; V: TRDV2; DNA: TGTGCCTGTGACGCCGTTCCTTCCTACGAAGGGATACGCGGAGACGGTAAACTCATCTTT; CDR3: CACDAVPSYEGIRGDGKLIF
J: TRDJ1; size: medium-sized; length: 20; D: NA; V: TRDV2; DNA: TGTGCCTGTGACAGTTTTTTTCGTACTGGGTCGCCGTCTAATACCGATAAACTCATCTTT; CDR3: CACDSFFRTGSPSNTDKLIF
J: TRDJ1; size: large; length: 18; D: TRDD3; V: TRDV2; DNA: TGTGCCTGTGACGCCTTGGGGGATCTGATTCCGTACACCGATAAACTCATCTTT; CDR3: CACDALGDLIPYTDKLIF
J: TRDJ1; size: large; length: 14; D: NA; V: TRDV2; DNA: TGTGCCTGTGACACCCTACTGGGAGCCGATAAACTCATCTTT; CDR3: CACDTLLGADKLIF
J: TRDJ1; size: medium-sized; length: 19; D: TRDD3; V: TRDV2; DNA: TGTGCCTGTGACACCCTGGGGGGTCCTGAACGGACTTACACCGATAAACTCATCTTT; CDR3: CACDTLGGPERTYTDKLIF
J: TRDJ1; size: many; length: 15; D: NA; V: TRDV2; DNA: TGTGCCTGTGACGCAATGGGGACCCAAACCGATAAACTCATCTTT; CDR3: CACDAMGTQTDKLIF
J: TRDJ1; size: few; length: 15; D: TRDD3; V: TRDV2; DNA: TGTGCCTGTGACCGCGTACTGGGGGATACCGATAAACTCATCTTT; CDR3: CACDRVLGDTDKLIF
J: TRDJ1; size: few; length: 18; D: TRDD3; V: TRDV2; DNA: TGTGCCTGTAATGGACTGGGGGATACGCTATCCAACACCGATAAACTCATCTTT; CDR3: CACNGLGDTLSNTDKLIF
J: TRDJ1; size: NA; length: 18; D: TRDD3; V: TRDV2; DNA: TGTGCCTGTGACGCAATAATGGGGGATACGGCGTACACCGATAAACTCATCTTT; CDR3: CACDAIMGDTAYTDKLIF
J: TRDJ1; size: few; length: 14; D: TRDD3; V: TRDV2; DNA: TGTGCCTGTGACCCCTTACTGGGGGCCGATGGACTCATCTTT; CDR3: CACDPLLGADGLIF
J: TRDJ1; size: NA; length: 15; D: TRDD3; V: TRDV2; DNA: TGTGCCTGTGACCCCCTTCTGGGGATACAGGGTAAACTCATCTTT; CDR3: CACDPLLGIQGKLIF
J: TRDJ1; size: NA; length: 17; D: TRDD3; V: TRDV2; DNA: TGTGCCTGTGACGCTGTACTGGGGGATACGTTCACCGATAAACTCATCTTT; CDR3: CACDAVLGDTFTDKLIF
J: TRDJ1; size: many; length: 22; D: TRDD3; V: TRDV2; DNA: TGTGCCTGTGACACCGCTTCCTCTCAAAAGTACTGGGGGATGTCCAAGGTCGATAAACTCATCTTT; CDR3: CACDTASSQKYWGMSKVDKLIF
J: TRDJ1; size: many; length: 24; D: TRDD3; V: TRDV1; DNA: TGTGCTCTTGGGGACATTCTTTCCCTACCTCACCATTACTGGGGGATACGGGGCACCGATAAACTCATCTTT; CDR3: CALGDILSLPHHYWGIRGTDKLIF
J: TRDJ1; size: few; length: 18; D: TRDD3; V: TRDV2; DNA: TGTGCCTGTGACACCCTACTGGGGGACACGCTTAGCACCGATAAACTCATCTTT; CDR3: CACDTLLGDTLSTDKLIF
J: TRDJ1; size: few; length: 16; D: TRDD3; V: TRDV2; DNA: TGTGCCTGTGACACCGTCGATGGGGGATACGCCGATAAACTCATCTTT; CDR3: CACDTVDGGYADKLIF
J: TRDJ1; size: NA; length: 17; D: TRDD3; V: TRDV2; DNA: TGTGCCTGTGACACCTTACTGGGGGATACGCGGGAGCATAAACTCATCTTT; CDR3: CACDTLLGDTREHKLIF
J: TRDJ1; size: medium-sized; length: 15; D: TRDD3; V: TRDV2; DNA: TGTGCCTGTGAAGAACTGGGGGACCACACCGATAAACTCATCTTT; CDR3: CACEELGDHTDKLIF
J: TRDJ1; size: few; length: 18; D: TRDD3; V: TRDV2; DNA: TGTGCCTGTGACACCTTAGTACTGGGGGATACGGAGGGCGATAAACTCATCTTT; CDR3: CACDTLVLGDTEGDKLIF
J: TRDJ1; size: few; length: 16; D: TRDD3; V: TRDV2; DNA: TGTGCCTGCAAACGACTGGGGGATTCCGACACCGATAAACTCATCTTT; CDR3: CACKRLGDSDTDKLIF
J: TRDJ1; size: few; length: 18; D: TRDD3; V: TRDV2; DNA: TGTGCCTGTGACAAACTGGGGGATCTGATTCCGTACACCGATAAACTCATCTTT; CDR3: CACDKLGDLIPYTDKLIF